The T cell receptor (beta chain) under discussion was sequenced for a study of T cell changes during pregnancy in multiple sclerosis. The table came from immunoSEQ multiplex PCR; TCRdb's copy has only in-frame clones and leaves some out. The sample shows approximately 27,000 clones, about 89% of them seen only once. This specimen was CD8+ T cells from peripheral blood mononuclear cells, taken before pregnancy. This clonotype originated in a female donor with multiple sclerosis, enrolled in a pregnancy study.

The DNA for the CDR3 is TGTGCCAGCAGTTCCCGGATCCGACAGGGACCTTATGGCTACACCTTC. It translates to CASSSRIRQGPYGYTF. The chain recombines TRBV28 with TRBJ1-2, with 7 bases fitting TRBD1. CDR3 length: 16 residues. The trim removed 4 bases at V and 5 bases at J, leaving 13 bases unmatched. Germline V gene lookup returns CDR1 MDHEN and CDR2 SYDVKM.